Reported below is one T cell receptor (beta chain). Its cognate antigen is unknown. The PCR employed 60 Vbeta primers together with 13 Jbeta primers. Generated by immunoSEQ multiplex PCR, the TCRdb table keeps only in-frame clones and is missing some. The sample has under 200,000 clones; approximately 72% are singletons. In germline, CDR1 is SGHVS, CDR2 FQNEAQ. The CDR3 has 18 amino acids. Germline trimming cut 1 base from V and 0 bases from J; bases unmatched to any gene: 9. This specimen comes from a study of cytomegalovirus exposure and HLA in healthy donors. Overall study findings and caveats: Later on, an analysis found that several of the most significant clusters appeared to be linked to common viral pathogens, which included parvovirus B19.

The chain links TRBV7-8 to TRBJ2-3; the match to TRBD2 covers 8 bases. This sequence was found in a man aged 18 to 29 in good health and CMV-seronegative. Sequences were obtained from PBMCs. The CDR3 region is CASSLVPAGAHSTDTQYF. In DNA, the CDR3 is TGTGCCAGCAGCTTAGTTCCAGCGGGAGCTCACAGCACAGATACGCAGTATTTT.